This is a list of T cell receptor beta chains from one sample in a study of CD8 T cells in Susac syndrome. TCRdb ran MiXCR on the immunoSEQ multiplex PCR reads and lists one entry per CDR3 protein. Of more than 100,000 distinct CDR3 sequences listed, 96% were seen once; the top ten hold 0.13% to 0.15%. Sequenced sample: CD4+ T cells from PBMCs. These receptors were obtained from a human donor with Susac syndrome. Each CDR3 is given with its conserved first and last residue. A D gene is named only where the DNA matches it firmly. Some rows have no size entry. The others give once, few or many, or a class for an expanded clone.

>NA|TRBV12-3/TRBV12-4|TRBD1|TRBJ2-7
CASSSTGGDYEQYF
TGTGCCAGCAGTTCAACAGGGGGCGATTACGAGCAGTACTTC
>NA|TRBV5-4|NA|TRBJ2-5
CASSLDREAETQYF
TGTGCCAGCAGCTTGGACAGGGAGGCAGAGACCCAGTACTTC
>NA|TRBV9|NA|TRBJ1-1
CASSVAGRNTEAFF
TGTGCCAGCAGCGTAGCGGGACGGAACACTGAAGCTTTCTTT
>NA|TRBV5-1|NA|TRBJ1-1
CASRPGHLNTEAFF
TGCGCCAGCAGACCCGGACACCTGAACACTGAAGCTTTCTTT
>once|TRBV13|NA|TRBJ1-2
CASNPGYTF
TGTGCCAGCAATCCTGGCTACACCTTC
>NA|TRBV20-1|TRBD2|TRBJ2-2
CSASAGSGSLIGELFF
TGCAGTGCTAGCGCCGGTAGCGGGAGCTTAATCGGGGAGCTGTTTTTT
>NA|TRBV5-1|TRBD2|TRBJ2-1
CASSLDGSGSYNEQFF
TGCGCCAGCAGCTTGGATGGTAGCGGGTCCTACAATGAGCAGTTCTTC
>NA|TRBV2|NA|TRBJ2-5
CASRQQETQYF
TGTGCCAGCAGGCAGCAGGAGACCCAGTACTTC
>NA|TRBV7-9|NA|TRBJ1-1
CASSLQGGDTEAFF
TGTGCCAGCAGCTTACAGGGAGGAGACACTGAAGCTTTCTTT
>NA|TRBV5-1|NA|TRBJ1-2
CASSLEKQDYGYTF
TGCGCCAGCAGCTTGGAAAAACAGGACTATGGCTACACCTTC
>NA|TRBV6-5|TRBD1|TRBJ1-3
CASRGQGASGNTIYF
TGTGCCAGCAGAGGACAGGGTGCCTCTGGAAACACCATATATTTT
>NA|TRBV5-1|TRBD2|TRBJ2-1
CASSDGRTSEYNEQFF
TGCGCCAGCAGCGACGGCAGGACTAGCGAATACAATGAGCAGTTCTTC
>NA|TRBV5-6|NA|TRBJ2-7
CASSSGVAYEQYF
TGTGCCAGCAGTTCCGGAGTGGCCTACGAGCAGTACTTC
>NA|TRBV2|NA|TRBJ1-1
CASRDWGSNTEAFF
TGTGCCAGCAGAGATTGGGGGAGTAACACTGAAGCTTTCTTT
>once|TRBV11-1|NA|TRBJ2-5
CASSLRKETQYF
TGTGCCAGCAGCTTAAGGAAGGAGACCCAGTACTTC
>NA|TRBV5-1|NA|TRBJ2-2
CASSLSPDSANTGELFF
TGCGCCAGCAGCTTGTCCCCGGACAGCGCGAACACCGGGGAGCTGTTTTTT
>NA|TRBV9|NA|TRBJ1-2
CASSVAQGPGYTF
TGTGCCAGCAGCGTAGCTCAGGGACCGGGCTACACCTTC
>NA|TRBV9|NA|TRBJ2-3
CASSVGGAADTQYF
TGTGCCAGCAGCGTAGGTGGCGCTGCGGATACGCAGTATTTT
>NA|TRBV12-3/TRBV12-4|NA|TRBJ2-2
CASSLQRGAGELFF
TGTGCCAGCAGTTTACAGAGGGGAGCCGGGGAGCTGTTTTTT
>NA|TRBV5-1|NA|TRBJ2-5
CASSLGVQAQETQYF
TGCGCCAGCAGCTTGGGGGTCCAGGCTCAAGAGACCCAGTACTTC
>NA|TRBV5-1|TRBD2|TRBJ2-1
CASSLAGTSGYNEQFF
TGCGCCAGCAGCTTGGCAGGGACTAGCGGCTACAATGAGCAGTTCTTC
>NA|TRBV11-1|NA|TRBJ2-1
CASSSISSYHNEQFF
TGTGCCAGCTCCTCAATAAGTAGTTACCACAATGAGCAGTTCTTC
>once|TRBV3-1|NA|TRBJ2-7
CASSQCERMVFEQYF
TGTGCCAGCAGCCAATGCGAGCGCATGGTTTTCGAGCAGTACTTC
>NA|TRBV20-1|NA|TRBJ2-7
CSASSAEQYF
TGCAGTGCTTCTAGCGCGGAGCAGTACTTC
>NA|TRBV6-5|NA|TRBJ2-7
CASSPSVPREQYF
TGTGCCAGCAGTCCATCCGTCCCTCGCGAGCAGTACTTC
>NA|TRBV28|NA|TRBJ1-2
CASSSGGSGYTF
TGTGCCAGCAGTTCGGGGGGAAGCGGCTACACCTTC
>NA|TRBV5-6|NA|TRBJ2-7
CASSLGLTARYEQYF
TGTGCCAGCAGCTTGGGGTTGACGGCCCGATACGAGCAGTACTTC
>once|TRBV28|NA|TRBJ1-2
CASSWAGYGYTF
TGTGCCAGCAGTTGGGCGGGCTATGGCTACACCTTC
>NA|TRBV6-5|NA|TRBJ1-2
CASSPDINYGYTF
TGTGCCAGCAGCCCGGACATTAACTATGGCTACACCTTC
>NA|TRBV7-3|NA|TRBJ2-1
CASSLWRNNEQFF
TGTGCCAGCAGCTTATGGCGAAACAATGAGCAGTTCTTC
>NA|TRBV9|NA|TRBJ2-7
CASSVGPGENYEQYF
TGTGCCAGCAGCGTGGGCCCGGGGGAGAACTACGAGCAGTACTTC
>NA|TRBV29-1|TRBD1|TRBJ1-1
CSVRTGNTEAFF
TGCAGCGTCCGGACAGGGAACACTGAAGCTTTCTTT
>NA|TRBV12-3/TRBV12-4|TRBD1|TRBJ2-7
CASSRTGTGFHEQYF
TGTGCCAGCAGTCGTACTGGGACAGGGTTCCACGAGCAGTACTTC
>NA|TRBV30|NA|TRBJ1-4
CAWSVPGTREKLFF
TGTGCCTGGAGTGTGCCGGGTACCCGAGAAAAACTGTTTTTT
>NA|TRBV20-1|TRBD2|TRBJ2-3
CSASGLAESGADTQYF
TGCAGTGCTAGCGGACTAGCGGAGTCAGGTGCAGATACGCAGTATTTT
>NA|TRBV9|NA|TRBJ2-5
CASSVRGGGIWETQYF
TGTGCCAGCAGCGTAAGGGGAGGGGGCATCTGGGAGACCCAGTACTTC
>NA|TRBV20-1|TRBD2|TRBJ2-3
CSARRLAGGPLTQYF
TGCAGTGCACGAAGACTAGCGGGAGGGCCCCTTACGCAGTATTTT
>NA|TRBV7-9|NA|TRBJ2-7
CASRMGEYEQYF
TGTGCCAGCCGGATGGGGGAATACGAGCAGTACTTC
>NA|TRBV10-2|NA|TRBJ1-1
CASRDTSGTEAFF
TGCGCCAGCAGAGACACGTCCGGGACTGAAGCTTTCTTT
>NA|TRBV19|NA|TRBJ2-1
CASRPMPGTDNNEQFF
TGTGCCAGTAGACCAATGCCCGGGACCGACAACAATGAGCAGTTCTTC
>NA|TRBV3-1|TRBD2|TRBJ2-7
CASSQDPSPLAGSYEQYF
TGTGCCAGCAGCCAAGATCCGTCCCCGCTAGCGGGATCCTACGAGCAGTACTTC
>NA|TRBV18|TRBD1|TRBJ2-7
CASSPQRDRVYEQYF
TGTGCCAGCTCACCACAACGGGACAGGGTTTACGAGCAGTACTTC
>NA|TRBV29-1|NA|TRBJ2-3
CSVERGAADTQYF
TGCAGCGTTGAACGGGGGGCCGCAGATACGCAGTATTTT
>NA|TRBV25-1|NA|TRBJ2-1
CASTRPGTGDNEQFF
TGTGCCAGCACCCGTCCCGGGACGGGGGACAATGAGCAGTTCTTC
>once|TRBV7-6|NA|TRBJ1-4
CASSLLAGTYEKLFF
TGTGCCAGCAGCTTACTGGCAGGGACTTACGAAAAACTGTTTTTT
>NA|TRBV5-6|NA|TRBJ2-5
CASSFEETQYF
TGTGCCAGCAGTTTCGAAGAGACCCAGTACTTC
>NA|TRBV6-6|NA|TRBJ2-3
CASSYPGTDTQYF
TGTGCCAGCAGTTACCCCGGGACAGATACGCAGTATTTT
>NA|TRBV18|TRBD1|TRBJ1-2
CASSETTGGEGYGYTF
TGTGCCAGCTCAGAAACGACAGGGGGCGAAGGGTACGGCTACACCTTC
>NA|TRBV20-1|NA|TRBJ2-5
CSAEPTDRQETQYF
TGCAGTGCCGAACCCACAGACAGGCAAGAGACCCAGTACTTC
>NA|TRBV3-1|TRBD2|TRBJ2-1
CASSLPALSGARPLQQQFF
TGTGCCAGCAGCCTGCCGGCCCTAAGCGGGGCTAGGCCCTTACAACAGCAGTTCTTC